Listed here are 17 T cell receptor beta chains from one sample, sequenced in a study of blood T cell repertoires in COVID-19. TCRdb's table, derived via immunoSEQ multiplex PCR, lists solely in-frame clones and lacks some. The table lists 99,000 or so clones, around 90% of them singletons. Sequencing was carried out using peripheral blood. These receptor sequences come from a human donor in a cohort sampled during active COVID-19.

V and J are TRBV4-2 and TRBJ2-7; possible D gene TRBD2, 5 bases. Germline lookup yields CDR1 LGHNA and CDR2 YNFKEQ. The CDR3 spans 14 residues. Trimming took 1 base from V and 7 from J, leaving 14 bases between them. CDR3 residues: CASSQGTGIGEQYF. Here the CDR3 DNA reads TGTGCCAGCAGCCAAGGAACCGGGATCGGGGAGCAGTACTTC.

This clone was seen once. This chain links TRBV2 with TRBJ2-7; TRBD1 agrees at 11 bases. The CDR3 has 13 amino acids. Germline loops: CDR1 SNHLY, CDR2 FYNNEI. Unmatched junction bases numbered 3, after V lost 10 bases and J lost 1 base. The CDR3 sequence is CATGQGASYEQYF. The DNA for the CDR3 is TGTGCCACCGGACAGGGGGCTTCCTACGAGCAGTACTTC.

This chain uses TRBV24-1 with TRBJ1-5, with TRBD1 identical over 9 bases. The V and J ends lost 3 bases and 7 bases, in that order; junction bases with no gene match: 9. CDR1 is KGHDR and CDR2 is SFDVKD in the germline V gene. The CDR3 loop spans 16 amino acids. The CDR3 DNA follows: TGTGCCACCAGTGATCCCCTGGACAGGGGTGAACAGCCCCAGCATTTT. It codes for CATSDPLDRGEQPQHF.

This clone was recorded only once. The chain carries TRBV5-1 and TRBJ2-1; weak D call: TRBD2 (7 bases). Germline V gene data show CDR1 as SGHRS and CDR2 as YFSETQ. Deletions cut 4 bases from V and 5 bases from J, with 22 bases between. CDR3 length equals 17 residues. The CDR3 region has the DNA TGCGCCAGCAGCCGGGGGGCGGGGACGCTTAATCACAATGAGCAGTTCTTC. This translates into CASSRGAGTLNHNEQFF.

The rearrangement uses TRBV10-3 and TRBJ2-7; 9 bases map to TRBD1. Germline CDR1 and CDR2: ENHRY and SYGVKD. The V segment lost 6 bases and the J segment 5 bases; nucleotides outside the gene matches: 8. The CDR3 consists of 14 residues. The CDR3 is CAIRGTGRPNEQYF. The CDR3 region has the DNA TGTGCCATCAGGGGGACAGGGCGCCCCAACGAGCAGTACTTC.

CDR3 nucleotide sequence: TGTGCCAGCAGTCCCCCGTGGTTAAGGGACAGGACCCCCAATGAGCAGTTCTTC. It specifies CASSPPWLRDRTPNEQFF. V gene TRBV28 combines with J gene TRBJ2-1, with TRBD1 identical over 8 bases. In germline, CDR1 is MDHEN, CDR2 SYDVKM. The CDR3 length is 18 residues. The J segment lost 6 bases and the V segment lost 5 bases, leaving 18 bases of the junction unmatched.

This clone appeared a single time. This rearrangement joins TRBV11-2 to TRBJ1-1; no clear D gene. CDR1 and CDR2 (germline): SGHAT, FQNNGV. V lost 6 bases to trimming and J lost 0 bases, with 20 bases between them. CDR3 length: 17 amino acids. The CDR3 nucleotides read TGTGCCAGCAGTTCCAGCCCCCGGAGGGATTTGAACACTGAAGCTTTCTTT. This codes for CASSSSPRRDLNTEAFF. Full variable domain (rest looked up from reference TRBV11-2 and TRBJ1-1): EAGVAQSPRYKIIEKRQSVAFWCNPISGHATLYWYQQILGQGPKLLIQFQNNGVVDDSQLPKDRFSAERLKGVDSTLKIQPAKLEDSAVYLCASSSSPRRDLNTEAFFGQGTRLTVV.

The rearrangement joins TRBV7-2 to TRBJ1-2; D ambiguous. The CDR3 runs 13 residues. The V gene lost 1 base and the J gene lost 7 bases, with 10 bases spanning the gap. The germline gives CDR1 SGHTA, CDR2 FQGNSA. In DNA, the CDR3 is TGTGCCAGCAGCTTAGTATTAACGGGTGGCTACACCTTC. Translated: CASSLVLTGGYTF. Using reference TRBV7-2 and TRBJ1-2 for the parts outside the CDR3, the full variable domain is GAGVSQSPSNKVTEKGKDVELRCDPISGHTALYWYRQSLGQGLEFLIYFQGNSAPDKSGLPSDRFSAERTGGSVSTLTIQRTQQEDSAVYLCASSLVLTGGYTFGSGTRLTVV.

The V call is TRBV23-1, the J call TRBJ1-5; D is possibly TRBD1 (5 bases). TRBV23-1 falls under the ORF class, with uncertain function. V dropped 8 bases and J dropped 2 bases, with 19 bases sitting between them. The CDR3 totals 16 residues. The CDR3 region is CASWRKDTFGNQPQHF. The CDR3 bases are TGCGCCAGCTGGAGAAAGGACACTTTCGGCAATCAGCCCCAGCATTTT.

V is TRBV6-5 and J is TRBJ2-2, with 9 bases lining up with TRBD1. This CDR3 spans 14 amino acids. The ends lost 4 bases at V and 6 bases at J; junction bases unmatched: 3. Looked up from germline, CDR1 is MNHEY and CDR2 is SVGAGI. This CDR3 reads CASSFTGGPGELFF. In nucleotides, the CDR3 is TGTGCCAGCAGTTTTACAGGGGGCCCCGGGGAGCTGTTTTTT.

This chain connects TRBV28 to TRBJ1-6; D call uncertain. The germline CDR1 and CDR2 sequences are MDHEN and SYDVKM. The CDR3 has 13 amino acids. The CDR3 reads CATLSSYNSPLHF. The CDR3 DNA sequence: TGTGCTACCCTGAGCTCCTATAATTCACCCCTCCACTTT.

The J gene is TRBJ1-1, the V gene TRBV5-6, with D possibly matching TRBD1 (6 bases). CDR3 size: 15 residues. Trimming left V 4 bases short and J 4 bases short, with 17 bases between. The germline CDR1 and CDR2 sequences are SGHDT and YYEEEE. The CDR3 loop reads CASSKPLQGLTEAFF. Written as DNA, the CDR3 is TGTGCCAGCAGCAAACCCCTACAGGGTCTCACTGAAGCTTTCTTT.

The rearrangement joins TRBV11-2 to TRBJ1-1, with 7 bases matching TRBD1. CDR1 SGHAT and CDR2 FQNNGV come from the germline V gene. V gave up 2 bases and J gave up 9 bases; unmatched junction bases: 12. There are 15 residues in the CDR3. The CDR3 DNA reads TGTGCCAGCAGCTTAACTCCAGGGGGGAACCTTCAAGCTTTCTTT. Residues: CASSLTPGGNLQAFF.

The genes are TRBV28 and TRBJ1-3; D not certain. The V gene's germline CDR1 is MDHEN and CDR2 SYDVKM. Deletions cut 4 bases from V and 2 bases from J, with 15 bases between. CDR3 length equals 16 residues. CDR3 amino acids: CASSSTLSETGNTIYF. CDR3 sequence (DNA): TGTGCCAGCAGTTCCACCCTGTCCGAGACTGGAAACACCATATATTTT.

The genes are TRBV5-4 and TRBJ2-1; 9 nucleotides match TRBD2. J lost 6 bases, V lost 2 bases, and 9 bases had no gene match. The CDR3 has 16 amino acids. Germline values: CDR1 SGHNT, CDR2 YYREEE (reference sequence). The CDR3 spells CASSFMAGGPGNEQFF. CDR3 sequence (DNA): TGTGCCAGCAGCTTCATGGCGGGAGGGCCCGGCAATGAGCAGTTCTTC. The whole variable domain, filled in from reference TRBV5-4 and TRBJ2-1, reads ETGVTQSPTHLIKTRGQQVTLRCSSQSGHNTVSWYQQALGQGPQFIFQYYREEENGRGNFPPRFSGLQFPNYSSELNVNALELDDSALYLCASSFMAGGPGNEQFFGPGTRLTVL.

The chain uses TRBV9 and TRBJ2-3; D is possibly TRBD2 (6 bases). The CDR3 has 16 residues. With 4 bases removed from V and 2 bases from J, the gap between germline ends came to 17 bases. CDR1 is SGDLS, CDR2 YYNGEE, per germline. The chain's CDR3 is CASSRGSETLTDTQYF. The CDR3 DNA sequence: TGTGCCAGCAGCCGGGGGTCCGAAACGCTCACAGATACGCAGTATTTT. Full variable domain (missing parts from reference TRBV9 and TRBJ2-3): DSGVTQTPKHLITATGQRVTLRCSPRSGDLSVYWYQQSLDQGLQFLIQYYNGEERAKGNILERFSAQQFPDLHSELNLSSLELGDSALYFCASSRGSETLTDTQYFGPGTRLTVL.

CDR3 sequence reads: CASSETTGPFEQYF. The CDR3 DNA follows: TGTGCCAGCAGTGAAACTACAGGGCCCTTCGAGCAGTACTTC. The chain has TRBV6-1 and TRBJ2-7, with D maybe TRBD1 (6 bases). Germline CDR1 reads MNHNS; CDR2 reads SASEGT. The CDR3 runs 14 residues. V was clipped by 2 bases and J by 6 bases, with 14 bases between them.